This T cell receptor beta chain was retrieved from a study of T-cell memory formation after mild COVID-19. Across the study: TCR clustering was largely donor specific.

CDR3 size: 16 residues. CDR1 SGHKS and CDR2 YYEKEE come from the germline V gene (reference sequence). The trim removed 4 bases at V and 0 bases at J, leaving 5 bases unmatched. MiXCR, applied by TCRdb to the 5' RACE reads, yields one record per CDR3 protein. The sample consists of approximately 340,000 distinct CDR3 sequences, 10% to 15% of them appearing once. About this clonotype itself: The antigen remains unidentified.

Study-wide results and caveats: Mainly in CM and EM were contracting CD4+ clones; CD8+ were in EMRA.

The V and J genes are TRBV5-5 and TRBJ2-2; TRBD2 agrees at 8 bases. This receptor was obtained from a man between 18 and 29 years old who had mild COVID-19 (a few samples of this study predate the infection). Cell type and time point are not known. Source material: PBMCs or a T cell subset sorted from them (not recorded which). The CDR3, as DNA: TGTGCCAGCAGCAGGACTAGCAGCGCGAACACCGGGGAGCTGTTTTTT. Protein sequence: CASSRTSSANTGELFF.